This T cell receptor beta chain was documented in a study of cytomegalovirus exposure and HLA in healthy donors. Background on the study: Earlier, approximately 180 million T cells were analyzed, and approximately 110 million unique TCR beta sequences were found among them.

The CDR3 has 14 amino acids. V was pared by 0 bases and J by 2 bases, with 9 bases between. In germline, CDR1 is GTSNPN, CDR2 SVGIG (reference sequence). The PCR used 60 Vbeta and 13 Jbeta primers. Only in-frame clones appear in the TCRdb table, and some are missing; sequencing was by immunoSEQ multiplex PCR. The listing contains roughly 53,000 clones. Study-level results: In vitro testing confirmed three CMV-associated chains as specific for CMV antigens. Sequencing likely generated an artifact that appeared as a cluster of highly shared sequence variants. Most TCR beta V segments were productive about 90% or about 30% of the time in an earlier analysis.

A note on this clone: Antigen: not known.

The source material was PBMCs. This clonotype was obtained from a female donor in good health and CMV-seronegative. The chain has TRBV30 and TRBJ2-3; no firm D call. The DNA for the CDR3 is TGTGCCTGGAGTGTAATGCGGCCCACAGATACGCAGTATTTT. Translating it yields CAWSVMRPTDTQYF.